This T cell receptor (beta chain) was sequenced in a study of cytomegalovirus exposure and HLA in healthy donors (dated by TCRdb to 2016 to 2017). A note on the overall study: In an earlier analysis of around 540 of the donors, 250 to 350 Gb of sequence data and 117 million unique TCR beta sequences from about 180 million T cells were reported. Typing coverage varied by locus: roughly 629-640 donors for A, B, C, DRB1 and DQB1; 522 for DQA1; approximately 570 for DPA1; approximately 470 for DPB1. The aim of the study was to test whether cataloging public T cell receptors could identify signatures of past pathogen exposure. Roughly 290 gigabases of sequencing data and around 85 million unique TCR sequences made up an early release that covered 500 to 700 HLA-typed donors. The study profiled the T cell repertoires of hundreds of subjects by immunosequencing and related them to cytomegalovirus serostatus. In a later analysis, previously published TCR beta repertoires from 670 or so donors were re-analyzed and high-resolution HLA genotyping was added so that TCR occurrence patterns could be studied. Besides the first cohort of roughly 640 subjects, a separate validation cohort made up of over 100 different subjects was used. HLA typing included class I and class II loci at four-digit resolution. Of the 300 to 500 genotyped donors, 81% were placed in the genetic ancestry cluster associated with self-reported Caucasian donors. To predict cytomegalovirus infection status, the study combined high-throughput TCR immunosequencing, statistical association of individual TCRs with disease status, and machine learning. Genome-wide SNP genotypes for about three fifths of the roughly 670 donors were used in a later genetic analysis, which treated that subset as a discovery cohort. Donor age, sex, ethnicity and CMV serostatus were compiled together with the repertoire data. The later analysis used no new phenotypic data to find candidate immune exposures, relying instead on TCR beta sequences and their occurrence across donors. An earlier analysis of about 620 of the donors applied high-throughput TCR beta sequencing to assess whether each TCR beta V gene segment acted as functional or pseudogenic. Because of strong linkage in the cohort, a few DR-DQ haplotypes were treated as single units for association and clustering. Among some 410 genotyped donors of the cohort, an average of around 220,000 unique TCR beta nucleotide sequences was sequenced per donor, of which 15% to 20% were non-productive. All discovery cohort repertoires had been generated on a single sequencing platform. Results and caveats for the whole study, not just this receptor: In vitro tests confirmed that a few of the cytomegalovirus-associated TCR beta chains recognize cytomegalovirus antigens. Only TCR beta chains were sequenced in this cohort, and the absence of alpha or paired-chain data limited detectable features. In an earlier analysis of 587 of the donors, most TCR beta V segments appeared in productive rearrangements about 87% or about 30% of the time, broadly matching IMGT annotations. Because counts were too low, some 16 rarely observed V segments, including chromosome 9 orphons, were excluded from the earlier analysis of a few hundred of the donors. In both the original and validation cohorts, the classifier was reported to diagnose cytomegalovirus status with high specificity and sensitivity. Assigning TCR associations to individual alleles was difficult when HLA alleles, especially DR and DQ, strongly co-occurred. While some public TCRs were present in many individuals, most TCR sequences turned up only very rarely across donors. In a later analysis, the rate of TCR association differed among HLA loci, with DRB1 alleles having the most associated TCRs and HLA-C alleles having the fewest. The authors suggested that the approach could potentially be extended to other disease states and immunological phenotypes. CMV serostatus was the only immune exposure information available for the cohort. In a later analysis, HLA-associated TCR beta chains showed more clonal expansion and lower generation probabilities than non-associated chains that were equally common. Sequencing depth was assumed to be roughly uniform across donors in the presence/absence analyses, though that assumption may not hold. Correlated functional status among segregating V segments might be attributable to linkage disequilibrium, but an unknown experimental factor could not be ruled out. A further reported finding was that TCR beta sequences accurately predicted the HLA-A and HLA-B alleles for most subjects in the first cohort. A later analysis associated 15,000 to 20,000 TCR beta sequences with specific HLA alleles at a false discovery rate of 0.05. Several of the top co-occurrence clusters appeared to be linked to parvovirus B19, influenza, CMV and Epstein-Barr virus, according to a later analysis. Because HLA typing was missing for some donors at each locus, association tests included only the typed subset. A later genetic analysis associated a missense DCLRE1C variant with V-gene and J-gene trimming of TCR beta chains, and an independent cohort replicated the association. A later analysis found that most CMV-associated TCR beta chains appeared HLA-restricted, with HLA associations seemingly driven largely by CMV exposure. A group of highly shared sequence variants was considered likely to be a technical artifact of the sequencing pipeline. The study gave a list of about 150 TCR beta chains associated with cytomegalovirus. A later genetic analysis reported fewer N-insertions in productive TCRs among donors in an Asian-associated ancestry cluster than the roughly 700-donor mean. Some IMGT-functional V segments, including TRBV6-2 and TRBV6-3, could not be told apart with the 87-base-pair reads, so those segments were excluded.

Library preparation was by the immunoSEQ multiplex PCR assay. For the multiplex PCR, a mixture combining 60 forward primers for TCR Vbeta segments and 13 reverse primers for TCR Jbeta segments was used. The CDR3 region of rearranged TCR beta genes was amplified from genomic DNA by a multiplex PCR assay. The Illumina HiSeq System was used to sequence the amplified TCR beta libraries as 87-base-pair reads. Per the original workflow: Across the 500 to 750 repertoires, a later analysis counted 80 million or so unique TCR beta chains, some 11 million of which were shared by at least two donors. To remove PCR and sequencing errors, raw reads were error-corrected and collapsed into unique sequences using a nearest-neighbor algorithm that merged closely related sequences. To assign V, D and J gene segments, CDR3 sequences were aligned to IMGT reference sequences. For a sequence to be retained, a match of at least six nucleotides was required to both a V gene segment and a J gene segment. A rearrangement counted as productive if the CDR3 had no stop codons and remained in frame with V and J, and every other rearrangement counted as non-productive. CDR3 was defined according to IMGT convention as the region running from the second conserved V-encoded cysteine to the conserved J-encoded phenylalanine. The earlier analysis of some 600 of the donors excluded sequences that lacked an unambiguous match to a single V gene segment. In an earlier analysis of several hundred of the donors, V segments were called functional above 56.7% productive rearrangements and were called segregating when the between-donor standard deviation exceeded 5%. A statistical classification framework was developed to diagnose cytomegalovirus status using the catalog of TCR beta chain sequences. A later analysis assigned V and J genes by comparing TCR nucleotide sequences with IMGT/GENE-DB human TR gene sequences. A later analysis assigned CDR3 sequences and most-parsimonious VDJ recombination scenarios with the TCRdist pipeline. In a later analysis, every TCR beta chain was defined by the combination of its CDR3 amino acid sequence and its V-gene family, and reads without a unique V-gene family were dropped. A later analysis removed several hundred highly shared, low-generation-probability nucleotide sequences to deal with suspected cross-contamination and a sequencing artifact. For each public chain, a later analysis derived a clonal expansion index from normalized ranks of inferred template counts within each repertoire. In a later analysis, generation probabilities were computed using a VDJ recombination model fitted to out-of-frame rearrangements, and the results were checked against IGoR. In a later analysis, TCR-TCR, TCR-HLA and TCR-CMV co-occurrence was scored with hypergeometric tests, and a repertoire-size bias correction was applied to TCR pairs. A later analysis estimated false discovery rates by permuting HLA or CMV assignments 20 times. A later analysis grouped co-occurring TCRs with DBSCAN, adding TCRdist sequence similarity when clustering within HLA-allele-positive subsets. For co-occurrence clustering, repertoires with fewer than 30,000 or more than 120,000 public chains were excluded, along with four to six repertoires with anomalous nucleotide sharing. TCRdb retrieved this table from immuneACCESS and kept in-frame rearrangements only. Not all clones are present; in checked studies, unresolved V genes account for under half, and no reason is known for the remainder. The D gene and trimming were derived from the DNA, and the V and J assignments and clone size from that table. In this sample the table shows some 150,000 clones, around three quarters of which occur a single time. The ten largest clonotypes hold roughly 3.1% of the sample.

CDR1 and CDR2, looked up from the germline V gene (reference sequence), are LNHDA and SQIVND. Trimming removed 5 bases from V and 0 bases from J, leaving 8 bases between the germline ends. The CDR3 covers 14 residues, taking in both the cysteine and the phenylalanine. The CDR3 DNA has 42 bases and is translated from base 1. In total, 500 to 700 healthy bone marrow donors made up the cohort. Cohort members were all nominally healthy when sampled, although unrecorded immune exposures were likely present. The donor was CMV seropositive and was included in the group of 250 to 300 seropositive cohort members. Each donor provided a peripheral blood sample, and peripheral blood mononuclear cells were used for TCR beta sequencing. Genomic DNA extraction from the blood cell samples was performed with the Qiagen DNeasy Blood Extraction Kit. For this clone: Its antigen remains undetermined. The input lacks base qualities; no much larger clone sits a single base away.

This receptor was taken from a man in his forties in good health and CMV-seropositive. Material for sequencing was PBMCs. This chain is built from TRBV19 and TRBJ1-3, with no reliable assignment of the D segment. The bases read TGTGCCAGTAGTGGAGGAGACTCTGGAAACACCATATATTTT. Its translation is CASSGGDSGNTIYF.